The next 14 T cell receptor beta chains were all read from a single sample in a study of a mutant IDH1 vaccine in newly diagnosed glioma. Repertoires were generated with immunoSEQ multiplex PCR, while TCRdb's copy carries only in-frame clones and drops some. The sample shows roughly 51,000 clones, around 86% of them seen only once. The time point here: baseline, week 1 (first vaccination visit). The treatment: pre-vaccination baseline after standard-of-care therapy. The starting material was PBMCs, obtained from a glioma patient treated with radiotherapy, temozolomide or both. The origin of the receptors is a man in his forties with glioma.

The sample holds a few counts of this clone. The rearrangement uses TRBV5-8 and TRBJ2-1; TRBD2 aligns across 7 bases. This CDR3 comprises 15 residues. V shed 5 bases and J 5 bases; nucleotides not matched to a gene: 10. Germline V gives CDR1 SGHTS, CDR2 YDEGEE. This CDR3 reads CASRLYRGGDNEQFF. In DNA form, the CDR3 reads TGTGCCAGCAGGTTGTATCGGGGAGGGGACAATGAGCAGTTCTTC.

Here the CDR3 reads CASREGSGRRDTQYF. The CDR3 DNA sequence: TGTGCCAGCAGGGAGGGGAGCGGGAGGAGAGATACGCAGTATTTT. This chain connects TRBV6-1 to TRBJ2-3; TRBD2 aligns across 9 bases. CDR1 is MNHNS and CDR2 is SASEGT in the germline V gene. V lost 6 bases to trimming and J lost 5 bases; unmatched junction nucleotides: 9. The CDR3 consists of 15 residues.

CDR3 residues: CASSPSGSVETQYF. In nucleotides, the CDR3 is TGTGCCAGCAGCCCTAGCGGGAGTGTTGAGACCCAGTACTTC. This chain uses TRBV25-1 with TRBJ2-5, with 10 bases fitting TRBD2. This CDR3 is 14 amino acids long. Germline CDR1 MGHDK, CDR2 SYGVNS. With V trimmed by 6 bases and J by 5 bases, 6 bases remained unmatched.

The chain carries TRBV5-1 and TRBJ2-3; 8 nucleotides align to TRBD1. Germline V gene lookup returns CDR1 SGHRS and CDR2 YFSETQ. This CDR3 is 15 amino acids long. V trimming: 3 bases; J trimming: 1 base; junction bases outside the gene matches: 4. The CDR3 loop reads CASSSQGAGTDTQYF. The CDR3 region has the DNA TGCGCCAGCAGCTCGCAGGGGGCAGGCACAGATACGCAGTATTTT.

This clone was counted once. V is TRBV5-1 and J is TRBJ1-4, with a possible D match to TRBD1 (5 bases). Trimming stripped 0 bases from V and 8 bases from J, with 17 bases between. The CDR3 sequence is 16 residues long. Germline V lookup: CDR1 SGHRS, CDR2 YFSETQ. CDR3: CASSLGDGGAYEKLFF. In DNA form, the CDR3 reads TGCGCCAGCAGCTTGGGTGACGGAGGGGCTTACGAAAAACTGTTTTTT.

The chain joins TRBV10-3 to TRBJ2-3; TRBD1 agrees at 7 bases. Germline CDR1 and CDR2: ENHRY and SYGVKD. The CDR3 spans 14 residues. V shed 4 bases and J 2 bases; nucleotides not matched to a gene: 3. The CDR3 loop is CAISVGGLTDTQYF. Here the CDR3 DNA reads TGTGCCATCAGTGTAGGGGGCCTCACAGATACGCAGTATTTT.

The chain has TRBV16 and TRBJ2-7, with D possibly TRBD1 on 6 matching bases. V shed 2 bases and J shed 5 bases, with 13 bases lying between them. The germline CDR1 and CDR2 sequences are KGHSY and FQNENV. CDR3 length equals 14 residues. Here the CDR3 DNA reads TGTGCCAGCAGCCAAAGTACAGGGAGAAACGAGCAGTACTTC. It translates to CASSQSTGRNEQYF.

V and J are TRBV4-2 and TRBJ2-2; D gene uncertain. Germline V gene lookup returns CDR1 LGHNA and CDR2 YNFKEQ. The CDR3 is 12 residues long. V lost 5 bases, J lost 4 bases, and 5 bases lay in between. As DNA, the CDR3 is TGTGCCAGCAGCATGAGCACCGGGGAGCTGTTTTTT. Its protein product is CASSMSTGELFF.

The chain links TRBV19 to TRBJ2-1; either TRBD1 or TRBD2 may supply D (5 bases each). Germline-derived CDR1 and CDR2 are LNHDA and SQIVND (reference sequence). Trimming pared 3 bases from V and 3 bases from J, leaving 12 bases between. This CDR3 contains 15 residues. The CDR3 region has the DNA TGTGCCAGTAGTATGTTCGCAGGGAGCTACAATGAGCAGTTCTTC. This codes for CASSMFAGSYNEQFF.

The chain couples TRBV11-2 to TRBJ2-7, with D unresolved. V was shortened by 3 bases and J by 7 bases, with 7 bases between the two germline ends. The CDR3 spans 11 residues. Germline CDR1 SGHAT, CDR2 FQNNGV. The CDR3 DNA reads TGTGCCAGCAGCTTCACCATGGAGCAGTACTTC. Its protein product is CASSFTMEQYF.

The chain employs TRBV4-2 and TRBJ2-7; D might be TRBD2 (5 bases). Germline V CDR1 and CDR2: LGHNA, YNFKEQ. V was clipped by 0 bases and J by 6 bases, with 9 bases between them. The length of the CDR3 is 13 residues. CDR3 nucleotide sequence: TGTGCCAGCAGCCAAGATTACGGGGTCGAGCAGTACTTC. Translation gives CASSQDYGVEQYF.

The chain employs TRBV19 and TRBJ2-7, with a tentative D call TRBD2 (5 bases). The CDR3 is 14 amino acids. The V gene's germline CDR1 is LNHDA and CDR2 SQIVND (reference sequence). The germline V and J ends were trimmed by 9 bases and 0 bases, with 15 bases remaining between them. The CDR3 sequence is CASKLGVNSYEQYF. As DNA, the CDR3 is TGTGCCAGCAAACTGGGAGTTAACTCCTACGAGCAGTACTTC. Based on the CDR3 plus reference TRBV19 and TRBJ2-7, the full variable domain is DGGITQSPKYLFRKEGQNVTLSCEQNLNHDAMYWYRQDPGQGLRLIYYSQIVNDFQKGDIAEGYSVSREKKESFPLTVTSAQKNPTAFYLCASKLGVNSYEQYFGPGTRLTVT.

The chain couples TRBV2 to TRBJ2-7; 9 bases agree with TRBD2. Germline loops: CDR1 SNHLY, CDR2 FYNNEI. The CDR3 totals 17 residues. V lost 8 bases to trimming and J lost 5 bases; unmatched junction nucleotides: 19. The DNA for the CDR3 is TGTGCCAGCTGGGTGATGGGCGGGAGGGTCACCGCCGACGAGCAGTACTTC. It yields the protein CASWVMGGRVTADEQYF. The full variable domain, in which reference TRBV2 and TRBJ2-7 provide the parts outside the CDR3, is EPEVTQTPSHQVTQMGQEVILRCVPISNHLYFYWYRQILGQKVEFLVSFYNNEISEKSEIFDDQFSVERPDGSNFTLKIRSTKLEDSAMYFCASWVMGGRVTADEQYFGPGTRLTVT.

This clone was recorded only once. This chain uses TRBV7-8 with TRBJ2-7, with a tentative D call TRBD1 (6 bases). CDR3 length equals 16 residues. The germline CDR1 and CDR2 sequences are SGHVS and FQNEAQ. V gave up 4 bases and J gave up 7 bases, with 23 bases separating them. The chain's CDR3 is CASSSRTFGGMREQYF. CDR3 coding DNA: TGTGCCAGCAGCTCCCGGACGTTTGGGGGCATGAGGGAGCAGTACTTC.